Shown below are 28 T cell receptor beta chains from a single sample sequenced in a study of cytomegalovirus exposure and HLA in healthy donors. PCR employed 60 Vbeta and 13 Jbeta primers. Clones were read by immunoSEQ multiplex PCR, and TCRdb kept only the in-frame ones, dropping some. Of over 120,000 clones listed, 70% are singletons. Sequenced: PBMCs. Source of these receptors: a woman aged 60-75 years in good health and CMV-seropositive.

V is TRBV6-1 and J is TRBJ1-2, with TRBD1 matching 8 bases. CDR3 length: 15 amino acids. The ends lost 0 bases at V and 4 bases at J; junction bases unmatched: 4. From germline, CDR1 is MNHNS and CDR2 SASEGT. Here the CDR3 reads CASSEAGTGLYGYTF. The CDR3 DNA is TGTGCCAGCAGTGAAGCCGGGACAGGCCTCTATGGCTACACCTTC.

The chain has TRBV27 and TRBJ1-4; 11 nucleotides agree with TRBD1. The V gene end was trimmed by 3 bases and the J gene end by 7 bases; junction bases not matched to a gene: 7. This CDR3 is 16 amino acids long. Germline assignment: CDR1 MNHEY and CDR2 SMNVEV (reference sequence). The CDR3 region is CASSFYGQGAGEKLFF. The DNA of the CDR3 is TGTGCCAGCAGTTTCTACGGACAGGGGGCGGGTGAAAAACTGTTTTTT.

The table lists this clone with a count of one. The genes are TRBV7-8 and TRBJ1-2, with no clear D. V lost 0 bases, J lost 7 bases, and 9 bases lay in between. Germline V gene lookup returns CDR1 SGHVS and CDR2 FQNEAQ. This CDR3 spans 13 amino acids. The CDR3: CASSLAPGSGYTF. CDR3 nucleotide sequence: TGTGCCAGCAGCTTAGCACCGGGGTCTGGCTACACCTTC. Full variable domain (missing parts from reference TRBV7-8 and TRBJ1-2): GAGVSQSPRYKVAKRGQDVALRCDPISGHVSLFWYQQALGQGPEFLTYFQNEAQLDKSGLPSDRFFAERPEGSVSTLKIQRTQQEDSAVYLCASSLAPGSGYTFGSGTRLTVV.

V usage is TRBV19 and J usage is TRBJ1-2; 9 nucleotides line up with TRBD1. The V gene end was trimmed by 4 bases and the J gene end by 7 bases; junction bases not matched to a gene: 7. This CDR3 comprises 14 residues. Germline V gene sequence: CDR1 LNHDA, CDR2 SQIVND (reference sequence). The CDR3 nucleotides are TGTGCCAGTAGTACACGGGACAGGGCGAGTGGCTACACCTTC. Protein product: CASSTRDRASGYTF.

The gene calls are TRBV7-8 and TRBJ1-3; TRBD1 is a possible D gene (6 bases). The V end was cut by 5 bases, the J end by 4 bases, with 18 bases between. Germline values: CDR1 SGHVS, CDR2 FQNEAQ. CDR3 size: 16 residues. CDR3 coding DNA: TGTGCCAGCAGCCCTACCGGGCAGGGGTACGGAAACACCATATATTTT. It translates to CASSPTGQGYGNTIYF.

The sample holds one count of this clone. The J gene is TRBJ1-1, the V gene TRBV5-1; TRBD1 matches 7 bases. This CDR3 has 16 amino acids. Trimming took 2 bases from V and 1 from J; bases not matched to a gene: 8. The germline V gene encodes CDR1 SGHRS and CDR2 YFSETQ. CDR3 DNA: TGCGCCAGCAGCTTCCGCCCGGACAGGTCGAACACTGAAGCTTTCTTT. It is translated as CASSFRPDRSNTEAFF.

This clone was seen a handful of times. J is TRBJ2-7 and V is TRBV6-5, with TRBD1 matching 11 bases. The CDR3 loop spans 14 amino acids. The V gene's germline CDR1 is MNHEY and CDR2 SVGAGI. With 6 bases clipped from V and 7 bases from J, the junction kept 8 bases outside the gene matches. CDR3 DNA: TGTGCCAGCAGCAGAGGACAGGGGGCAGTTGAGCAGTACTTC. It is translated as CASSRGQGAVEQYF.

This clone was seen more than once but under ten times. The chain uses TRBV28 and TRBJ1-1, with a tentative D call TRBD1 (6 bases). Trimming removed 8 bases at V and 1 base at J, with 11 bases between. Germline assignment: CDR1 MDHEN and CDR2 SYDVKM. CDR3 length: 13 amino acids. This CDR3 reads CASQGPKNTEAFF. The CDR3 DNA reads as TGTGCCAGCCAGGGGCCAAAGAACACTGAAGCTTTCTTT.

This clone was observed a few times. The chain is built from TRBV5-1 and TRBJ2-1; 12 bases match TRBD2. The CDR3 extends over 16 amino acids. CDR1 and CDR2 (germline): SGHRS, YFSETQ. Trimming cost V 4 bases and J 9 bases; bases outside gene matches: 11. The CDR3 bases are TGCGCCAGCAGCGACCAGACTAGCGGGAGTTCCGGTGAGCAGTTCTTC. Amino acid sequence: CASSDQTSGSSGEQFF. Full variable domain (missing parts from reference TRBV5-1 and TRBJ2-1): KAGVTQTPRYLIKTRGQQVTLSCSPISGHRSVSWYQQTPGQGLQFLFEYFSETQRNKGNFPGRFSGRQFSNSRSEMNVSTLELGDSALYLCASSDQTSGSSGEQFFGPGTRLTVL.

The V and J genes are TRBV5-1 and TRBJ1-1; D gene uncertain. Per the germline V gene, CDR1 is SGHRS and CDR2 is YFSETQ. With 0 bases removed from V and 1 base from J, the gap between germline ends came to 7 bases. The CDR3 has 14 residues. CDR3 protein: CASSLGQKNTEAFF. The CDR3 region has the DNA TGCGCCAGCAGCTTGGGTCAGAAGAACACTGAAGCTTTCTTT.

J is TRBJ1-5 and V is TRBV6-4, with D unresolved. The length of the CDR3 is 14 residues. Looked up from germline, CDR1 is MRHNA and CDR2 is SNTAGT. V was cut by 6 bases and J by 0 bases, with 9 bases left in between. CDR3 nucleotides: TGTGCCAGCAGCAGAGACTATAGCAATCAGCCCCAGCATTTT. Its translation: CASSRDYSNQPQHF.

CDR3 nucleotides: TGTGCCAGTAGCCCACAGGGGTTGAATGGTTATGGCTACACCTTC. Protein: CASSPQGLNGYGYTF. The rearrangement links TRBV19 to TRBJ1-2, with 7 bases fitting TRBD1. Germline V CDR1 and CDR2: LNHDA, SQIVND (reference sequence). Unmatched junction bases numbered 12, after V lost 6 bases and J lost 5 bases. The CDR3 loop spans 15 amino acids.

The chain recombines TRBV28 with TRBJ1-2; D ambiguous. CDR1 MDHEN and CDR2 SYDVKM come from the germline V gene. Trimming took off 5 bases at V and 8 bases at J, with 18 bases between the two ends. This CDR3 region has 14 residues. CDR3: CASSPRGKPGGYTF. The CDR3, as DNA: TGTGCCAGCAGTCCCCGCGGGAAGCCTGGGGGCTACACCTTC.

The chain recombines TRBV2 with TRBJ2-3; perhaps TRBD1 as D (6 bases). Germline CDR1 SNHLY, CDR2 FYNNEI. Trimming removed 4 bases from V and 0 bases from J, with 17 bases in between. The CDR3 is 17 residues long. The CDR3 here is CASSGGPGRASTDTQYF. For the CDR3, the DNA is TGTGCCAGCAGTGGGGGGCCGGGACGGGCTAGCACAGATACGCAGTATTTT.

This chain uses TRBV6-1 with TRBJ2-3; D is unclear. Germline CDR1 and CDR2: MNHNS and SASEGT. The CDR3 has 14 residues. The ends were cut back, 9 bases at V and 3 bases at J, with 16 bases in the middle. The CDR3 DNA sequence: TGTGCCAGTTCCTACGAGGCTCCAACAGATACGCAGTATTTT. This gives the protein CASSYEAPTDTQYF.

The chain couples TRBV14 to TRBJ1-1; 12 bases fit TRBD1. The junction had 8 bases not matched to a gene; V was cut back by 4 bases and J by 5 bases. CDR1 is SGHDN and CDR2 is FVKESK in the germline V gene. The CDR3 consists of 16 residues. DNA for the CDR3: TGTGCCAGCAGCCCCTTCCGGGGACAGGGGGCGACTGAAGCTTTCTTT. Amino acid sequence: CASSPFRGQGATEAFF.

This clone has only a few counts. The chain carries TRBV7-9 and TRBJ1-2, with D possibly being TRBD1 (6 bases). CDR3 size: 14 residues. Looked up from germline, CDR1 is SEHNR and CDR2 is FQNEAQ (reference sequence). V gave up 1 base and J gave up 6 bases, with 12 bases separating them. For the CDR3, the DNA is TGTGCCAGCAGCTTAGACAGGGTGGAAAATGGCTACACCTTC. Protein product: CASSLDRVENGYTF.

This clone was counted a few times. The V and J genes are TRBV4-1 and TRBJ1-1, with 7 bases lining up with TRBD1. The CDR3 is 14 amino acids. CDR1 MGHRA and CDR2 YSYEKL come from the germline V gene. The V and J ends lost 1 base and 4 bases, in that order; junction bases with no gene match: 3. This CDR3 reads CASSQGAGGTEAFF. In nucleotides, the CDR3 is TGCGCCAGCAGCCAAGGGGCAGGGGGCACTGAAGCTTTCTTT.

This chain uses TRBV27 with TRBJ1-3; 7 nucleotides agree with TRBD1. The CDR3 runs to 15 residues. Germline-derived CDR1 and CDR2 are MNHEY and SMNVEV (reference sequence). V trimming: 5 bases; J trimming: 0 bases; junction bases outside the gene matches: 4. CDR3 in amino acids: CASSQYRGSGNTIYF. DNA for the CDR3: TGTGCCAGCAGTCAATACAGGGGCTCTGGAAACACCATATATTTT.

The rearrangement links TRBV6-6 to TRBJ2-3, with 9 bases identical to TRBD2. Unmatched junction bases numbered 2, after V lost 0 bases and J lost 1 base. There are 16 residues in the CDR3. CDR1 and CDR2 (germline): MNHNY, SVGAGI (reference sequence). The CDR3 coding sequence is TGTGCCAGCAGTTACTCGAGGACTAGCGGCACAGATACGCAGTATTTT. Amino acids: CASSYSRTSGTDTQYF.

This clone occurred a few times. The V call is TRBV19, the J call TRBJ2-5; D not resolved. Per germline, CDR1 LNHDA and CDR2 SQIVND (reference sequence). V shed 8 bases and J shed 7 bases, with 5 bases lying between them. CDR3 size: 9 residues. CDR3 DNA: TGTGCCAGTCTCTCGACCCAGTACTTC. This encodes CASLSTQYF.

The chain links TRBV7-2 to TRBJ2-7; D is ambiguous. Per germline, CDR1 SGHTA and CDR2 FQGNSA. Trimming stripped 4 bases from V and 3 bases from J, with 4 bases between. The CDR3 totals 11 residues. The CDR3 region has the DNA TGTGCCAGCAGCTCCCTCTACGAGCAGTACTTC. This translates into CASSSLYEQYF.

This rearrangement joins TRBV2 to TRBJ1-5, with no clear D. Trimming shortened V by 6 bases and J by 9 bases, and 12 bases separated the two germline ends. The V gene's germline CDR1 is SNHLY and CDR2 FYNNEI. The CDR3 sequence is 12 residues long. DNA of the CDR3: TGTGCCAGCAGCACCCATGCGGGGCCCCAGCATTTT. The encoded protein is CASSTHAGPQHF.

This clone was observed a handful of times. This chain joins TRBV5-4 and TRBJ2-5; TRBD2 agrees at 9 bases. CDR3 length equals 15 residues. The trim removed 4 bases at V and 5 bases at J, leaving 9 bases unmatched. CDR1 and CDR2 from the germline V gene are SGHNT and YYREEE (reference sequence). CDR3 sequence reads: CASSPGLADGETQYF. The CDR3 nucleotides are TGTGCCAGCAGCCCGGGACTAGCTGACGGGGAGACCCAGTACTTC. The complete variable domain, with remaining parts taken from reference TRBV5-4 and TRBJ2-5, reads ETGVTQSPTHLIKTRGQQVTLRCSSQSGHNTVSWYQQALGQGPQFIFQYYREEENGRGNFPPRFSGLQFPNYSSELNVNALELDDSALYLCASSPGLADGETQYFGPGTRLLVL.

J is TRBJ2-7 and V is TRBV5-4; D perhaps matches TRBD2 (6 bases). This CDR3 contains 14 residues. CDR1 SGHNT and CDR2 YYREEE come from the germline V gene (reference sequence). Trimming took 7 bases from V and 3 from J, leaving 17 bases between them. CDR3 in DNA: TGTGCCAGCTTTAAGGGCGGGGTCAGCTACGAGCAGTACTTC. This gives the protein CASFKGGVSYEQYF.

The rearrangement joins TRBV7-2 to TRBJ1-1, with D tentatively TRBD1 (6 bases). The CDR3 is 16 amino acids. CDR1 SGHTA and CDR2 FQGNSA come from the germline V gene. Trimming removed 1 base at V and 3 bases at J, with 15 bases between. The CDR3 sequence: CASSLGNRVGYTEAFF. In nucleotides, the CDR3 is TGTGCCAGCAGCTTAGGAAACAGGGTGGGGTACACTGAAGCTTTCTTT.

On this clone: Germline is not matched at one junction end, which may reflect a read error. The CDR3 DNA sequence: TGTGTCTGGAGTGTACTGGACTCACAAAGGCATGGCTACACCTTC. This gives the protein CVWSVLDSQRHGYTF. This sequence joins TRBV30 and TRBJ1-2, with unresolved D. Germline V gene data show CDR1 as GTSNPN and CDR2 as SVGIG (reference sequence). The CDR3 loop spans 15 amino acids.

This clone was counted only a few times. The sample holds other DNA sequences that translate to the same CDR3. The rearrangement links TRBV5-1 to TRBJ1-1, with 9 bases aligning to TRBD1. J was trimmed by 1 base and V by 3 bases; bases with no gene match: 1. Looked up from germline, CDR1 is SGHRS and CDR2 is YFSETQ. The CDR3 contains 14 residues. The CDR3 region is CASSSGQGNTEAFF. In DNA, the CDR3 is TGCGCCAGCAGCTCGGGACAGGGGAACACTGAAGCTTTCTTT.